These 12 T cell receptor beta chains originate from one sample sequenced in a study of OX40 agonist ivuxolimab in advanced cancers. Libraries were prepared through the immunoSEQ multiplex PCR assay. In TCRdb, the immuneACCESS table is reduced to in-frame sequences with V and J assigned. These tables do not hold every clone; where another copy was compared, an unresolved V gene accounts for under half, and the others remain unexplained. Present in this sample are some 52,000 clones, approximately 88% of which were seen just once. The biggest ten clones account for roughly 12% of the sample. This sample comprised CD4+ or CD8+ T cells sorted from blood, obtained in a trial of the OX40 agonist ivuxolimab. Every receptor here comes from an adult with an advanced solid tumor such as melanoma, head and neck, liver or kidney cancer.

The chain combines TRBV5-5 with TRBJ2-1; D is possibly TRBD2 (5 bases). The CDR3 covers 14 residues. Germline V gives CDR1 SGHKS, CDR2 YYEKEE (reference sequence). Trimming removed 0 bases at V and 6 bases at J, with 10 bases between. The chain's CDR3 is CASSLGGSVNEQFF. CDR3 nucleotides: TGTGCCAGCAGCTTGGGAGGGTCGGTCAATGAGCAGTTCTTC.

There are a few counts of this clone. The chain employs TRBV29-1 and TRBJ2-3, with D perhaps TRBD2 (7 bases). Germline V lookup: CDR1 SQVTM, CDR2 ANQGSEA. V lost 4 bases and J lost 7, with 15 bases in between. CDR3 length equals 13 residues. The CDR3 loop is CSVGRGASNTQYF. CDR3 coding DNA: TGCAGCGTTGGTCGGGGGGCCTCGAATACGCAGTATTTT.

This clone was found once. The rearrangement uses TRBV4-2 and TRBJ1-1; 10 bases fit TRBD1. With 1 base clipped from V and 4 bases from J, the junction kept 3 bases outside the gene matches. The CDR3 is made up of 15 amino acids. The V gene's germline CDR1 is LGHNA and CDR2 YNFKEQ. In DNA, the CDR3 is TGTGCCAGCAGCCAAGGGACAGGGGGTGCCACTGAAGCTTTCTTT. Its protein product is CASSQGTGGATEAFF.

The rearrangement joins TRBV10-3 to TRBJ1-3; the match to TRBD1 covers 7 bases. V gave up 5 bases and J gave up 6 bases; unmatched junction bases: 4. The CDR3 consists of 13 residues. Germline values: CDR1 ENHRY, CDR2 SYGVKD. CDR3 region: CAISKGQANTIYF. The CDR3 region has the DNA TGTGCCATCAGTAAAGGACAGGCAAACACCATATATTTT.

This clone was recorded a few times. The chain employs TRBV5-5 and TRBJ1-1; D call uncertain. V was clipped by 3 bases and J by 1 base, with 13 bases between them. CDR3 size: 15 residues. CDR1 SGHKS and CDR2 YYEKEE come from the germline V gene (reference sequence). CDR3: CASSSRVASNTEAFF. CDR3 DNA sequence: TGTGCCAGCAGCTCCCGAGTGGCTTCGAACACTGAAGCTTTCTTT.

This chain joins TRBV7-2 and TRBJ2-1; possibly TRBD2 for D (6 bases). The CDR3 loop spans 15 amino acids. V was pared by 1 base and J by 0 bases, with 7 bases between. CDR1 is SGHTA and CDR2 is FQGNSA in the germline V gene. This chain's CDR3 is CASSLDGSSYNEQFF. CDR3 coding DNA: TGTGCCAGCAGCTTAGACGGGAGCTCCTACAATGAGCAGTTCTTC.

This sequence joins TRBV9 and TRBJ1-1; no definite D call. CDR1 SGDLS and CDR2 YYNGEE come from the germline V gene. V was pared by 4 bases and J by 1 base, with 17 bases between. The CDR3 sequence is 16 residues long. The CDR3 is CASSPRSGQTNTEAFF. Here the CDR3 DNA reads TGTGCCAGCAGCCCCAGATCGGGTCAAACGAACACTGAAGCTTTCTTT. Complete variable domain (other parts from reference TRBV9 and TRBJ1-1): DSGVTQTPKHLITATGQRVTLRCSPRSGDLSVYWYQQSLDQGLQFLIQYYNGEERAKGNILERFSAQQFPDLHSELNLSSLELGDSALYFCASSPRSGQTNTEAFFGQGTRLTVV.

The J gene is TRBJ1-2, the V gene TRBV13; TRBD1 is a possible D gene (6 bases). Germline CDR1 is PRHDT and CDR2 is FYEKMQ (reference sequence). Trimming pared 1 base from V and 1 base from J, leaving 13 bases between. The CDR3 length is 16 residues. CDR3 in DNA: TGTGCCAGCAGCTTAGAACGGCCAGGGGATAACTATGGCTACACCTTC. It translates to CASSLERPGDNYGYTF.

This chain connects TRBV6-1 to TRBJ1-2; TRBD1 matches at 11 bases. The germline gives CDR1 MNHNS, CDR2 SASEGT. The CDR3 covers 16 residues. V lost 4 bases, J lost 4 bases, and 8 bases stayed unmatched. CDR3 sequence (DNA): TGTGCCAGCAGTGCCGTCCGGACAGGGGGCTCCTATGGCTACACCTTC. Translating gives CASSAVRTGGSYGYTF.

The V and J genes are TRBV7-2 and TRBJ2-7, with a weak D call TRBD2 (5 bases). The V end lost 4 bases, the J end lost 3 bases, and 13 bases lay between the germline ends. CDR3 length: 14 amino acids. Germline CDR1 is SGHTA and CDR2 is FQGNSA. The CDR3 DNA sequence: TGTGCCAGCAGCTACCCGGGATCATACTACGAGCAGTACTTC. Protein: CASSYPGSYYEQYF.

The chain recombines TRBV28 with TRBJ2-3, with D perhaps matching TRBD1 or TRBD2 (5 bases each). Between the trimmed V and J ends, which lost 10 bases and 2 bases, there was a span of 13 bases. There are 13 residues in the CDR3. The germline gives CDR1 MDHEN, CDR2 SYDVKM. CDR3 in DNA: TGTGCCACCTCTGGGGGTGCCACAGATACGCAGTATTTT. This encodes CATSGGATDTQYF. Full variable domain (rest looked up from reference TRBV28 and TRBJ2-3): DVKVTQSSRYLVKRTGEKVFLECVQDMDHENMFWYRQDPGLGLRLIYFSYDVKMKEKGDIPEGYSVSREKKERFSLILESASTNQTSMYLCATSGGATDTQYFGPGTRLTVL.

The chain couples TRBV15 to TRBJ1-2; 7 nucleotides line up with TRBD1. The CDR3 is 14 residues long. Germline V gives CDR1 LNHNV, CDR2 YYDKDF (reference sequence). The V and J ends lost 1 base and 6 bases, in that order; junction bases with no gene match: 5. CDR3 nucleotides: TGTGCCACCAGCAGAGCCTCGACAGGGAATGGCTACACCTTC. It specifies CATSRASTGNGYTF.